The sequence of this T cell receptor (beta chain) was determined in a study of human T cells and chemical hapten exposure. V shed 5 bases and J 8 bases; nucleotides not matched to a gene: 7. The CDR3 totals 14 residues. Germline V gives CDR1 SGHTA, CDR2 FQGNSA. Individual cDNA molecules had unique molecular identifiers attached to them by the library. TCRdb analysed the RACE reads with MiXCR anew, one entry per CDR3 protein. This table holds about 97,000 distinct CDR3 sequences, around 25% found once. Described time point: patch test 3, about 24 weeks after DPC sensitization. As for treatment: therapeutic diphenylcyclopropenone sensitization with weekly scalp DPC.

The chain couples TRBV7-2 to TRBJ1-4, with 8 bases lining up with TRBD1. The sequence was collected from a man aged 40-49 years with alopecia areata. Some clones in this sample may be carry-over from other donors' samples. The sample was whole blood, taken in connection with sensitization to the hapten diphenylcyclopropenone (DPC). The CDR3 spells CASSTRQGREKLFF. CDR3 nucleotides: TGTGCCAGCAGCACGAGACAGGGGCGAGAAAAACTGTTTTTT.